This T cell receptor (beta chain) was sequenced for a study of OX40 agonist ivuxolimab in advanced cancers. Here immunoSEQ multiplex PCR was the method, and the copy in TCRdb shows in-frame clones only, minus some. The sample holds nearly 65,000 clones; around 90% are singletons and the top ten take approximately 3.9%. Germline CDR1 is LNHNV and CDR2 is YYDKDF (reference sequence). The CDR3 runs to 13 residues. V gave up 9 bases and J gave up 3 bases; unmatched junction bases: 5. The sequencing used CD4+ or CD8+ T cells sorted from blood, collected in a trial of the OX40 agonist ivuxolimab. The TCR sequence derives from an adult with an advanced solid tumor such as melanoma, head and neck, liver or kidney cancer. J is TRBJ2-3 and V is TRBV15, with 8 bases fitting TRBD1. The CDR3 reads CATGQGGTDTQYF. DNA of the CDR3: TGTGCCACTGGACAGGGCGGGACAGATACGCAGTATTTT.